These 25 T cell receptor beta chains were all obtained from the same sample, sequenced in a study of T cell repertoires in cytomegalovirus infection. TCRdb processed the reads anew with MiXCR; each CDR3 protein has one entry. The table lists 200,000 or so distinct CDR3 sequences, approximately 28% of them singletons. Source material: PBMCs. The receptors were sampled from a human donor in good health (CMV status not recorded). Some clones in this sample may be carry-over from other donors' samples.

Note on this clonotype: The germline gene is not matched at one end of the junction; a read error may be the cause. This chain links TRBV14 with TRBJ2-3, with unresolved D. This CDR3 is built from 13 residues. From germline, CDR1 is SGHDN and CDR2 FVKESK. CDR3 region: CAGSQETEDTQYF. The CDR3 DNA reads as TGTGCCGGCAGCCAAGAAACGGAGGATACGCAGTATTTT.

The genes are TRBV20-1 and TRBJ2-3, with 11 bases lining up with TRBD2. Losses at the gene ends were 5 bases for V and 3 bases for J; bases not matched to a gene: 10. This CDR3 comprises 16 residues. Germline V gives CDR1 DFQATT, CDR2 SNEGSKA (reference sequence). The CDR3 sequence is CSAEGTSGRGTDTQYF. CDR3 DNA sequence: TGCAGTGCTGAAGGGACTAGCGGCCGGGGAACAGATACGCAGTATTTT.

This clonotype showed up many times. The V gene is TRBV7-2, the J gene TRBJ2-1; tentatively, D is TRBD1 (5 bases). Trimming left V 5 bases short and J 0 bases short, with 14 bases between. The CDR3 spans 16 residues. Germline V gene sequence: CDR1 SGHTA, CDR2 FQGNSA. CDR3 amino acids: CASSPSRASSYNEQFF. The CDR3 nucleotides are TGTGCCAGCAGCCCCAGCAGGGCTAGCTCCTACAATGAGCAGTTCTTC.

V gene TRBV3-1 combines with J gene TRBJ2-7, with 8 bases identical to TRBD1. Looked up from germline, CDR1 is LGHDT and CDR2 is YNNKEL (reference sequence). J lost 10 bases, V lost 0 bases, and 5 bases had no gene match. The CDR3 loop spans 13 amino acids. CDR3 region: CASSQDRQGSQYF. The CDR3 DNA reads TGTGCCAGCAGCCAAGATAGACAGGGGAGCCAGTACTTC.

The CDR3 DNA sequence: TGCAGTGCTAGGCGACCGAACCGGGACAGGGCACTATATAGCAATCAGCCCCAGCATTTT. Amino acids: CSARRPNRDRALYSNQPQHF. The chain couples TRBV20-1 to TRBJ1-5, with TRBD1 matching 9 bases. Trimming took 3 bases from V and 0 from J; bases not matched to a gene: 18. Germline V gives CDR1 DFQATT, CDR2 SNEGSKA (reference sequence). This CDR3 has 20 amino acids.

This clonotype showed up just a few times. The V gene is TRBV2, the J gene TRBJ2-3; D is unresolved. Germline lookup yields CDR1 SNHLY and CDR2 FYNNEI. Trimming left V 0 bases short and J 7 bases short, with 11 bases between. There are 14 residues in the CDR3. The CDR3 DNA reads TGTGCCAGCAGTGAAGCAGGGATCCCAAATACGCAGTATTTT. As protein: CASSEAGIPNTQYF. Full variable domain (rest looked up from reference TRBV2 and TRBJ2-3): EPEVTQTPSHQVTQMGQEVILRCVPISNHLYFYWYRQILGQKVEFLVSFYNNEISEKSEIFDDQFSVERPDGSNFTLKIRSTKLEDSAMYFCASSEAGIPNTQYFGPGTRLTVL.

The genes are TRBV7-3 and TRBJ1-3; D possibly corresponds to TRBD1 (5 bases). V was cut by 2 bases and J by 4 bases, with 12 bases left in between. The CDR3 loop spans 15 amino acids. The germline V gene encodes CDR1 SGHTA and CDR2 FQGTGA. CDR3 loop: CASSLDSSRGNTIYF. CDR3 nucleotide sequence: TGTGCCAGCAGCTTAGACAGTTCCCGGGGAAACACCATATATTTT.

The chain links TRBV2 to TRBJ1-1; D gene unclear. V lost 2 bases, J lost 7 bases, and 5 bases lay in between. The CDR3 sequence is 11 residues long. Germline V gene lookup returns CDR1 SNHLY and CDR2 FYNNEI. The DNA of the CDR3 is TGTGCCAGCAGTGAAATTTTTGAAGCTTTCTTT. Protein product: CASSEIFEAFF.

The V gene is TRBV6-2 or TRBV6-3, the J gene TRBJ2-7; no firm D call. V shed 7 bases and J shed 7 bases, with 11 bases lying between them. Germline lookup yields CDR1 MNHEY and CDR2 SVGEGT. The CDR3 runs to 11 residues. The CDR3 protein is CASTNAGEQYF. CDR3 sequence (DNA): TGTGCCAGCACCAATGCCGGGGAGCAGTACTTC.

The chain recombines TRBV7-9 with TRBJ2-1, with 14 positions matching TRBD2. V gave up 4 bases and J gave up 7 bases; unmatched junction bases: 6. Germline CDR1 reads SEHNR; CDR2 reads FQNEAQ (reference sequence). The CDR3 runs to 16 residues. The chain's CDR3 is CASSWGLAGAGNEQFF. In DNA, the CDR3 is TGTGCCAGCAGCTGGGGACTAGCGGGGGCGGGGAATGAGCAGTTCTTC. The full variable domain, with the rest looked up from reference TRBV7-9 and TRBJ2-1, is DTGVSQNPRHKITKRGQNVTFRCDPISEHNRLYWYRQTLGQGPEFLTYFQNEAQLEKSRLLSDRFSAERPKGSFSTLEIQRTEQGDSAMYLCASSWGLAGAGNEQFFGPGTRLTVL.

V is TRBV6-6 and J is TRBJ1-3; possible D gene TRBD1, 5 bases. V gave up 4 bases and J gave up 2 bases, with 12 bases separating them. Germline V lookup: CDR1 MNHNY, CDR2 SVGAGI (reference sequence). The CDR3 runs 15 residues. The CDR3 sequence is CASSFLTGPGNTIYF. The CDR3 DNA reads TGTGCCAGCAGTTTCCTCACGGGGCCTGGAAACACCATATATTTT.

The chain employs TRBV24-1 and TRBJ1-2; D not resolved. The V gene lost 2 bases and the J gene lost 3 bases, with 12 bases spanning the gap. Germline-derived CDR1 and CDR2 are KGHDR and SFDVKD. This CDR3 region has 15 residues. The CDR3 loop is CATSDSRTDHYGYTF. DNA of the CDR3: TGTGCCACCAGTGATTCAAGGACGGACCACTATGGCTACACCTTC.

This clonotype came up many times. This chain uses TRBV7-2 with TRBJ2-1, with unresolved D. This CDR3 contains 15 residues. The germline V gene encodes CDR1 SGHTA and CDR2 FQGNSA. Trimming stripped 1 base from V and 0 bases from J, with 7 bases between. The CDR3 bases are TGTGCCAGCAGCTTAGTAGGGTTCTCCTACAATGAGCAGTTCTTC. Translating it yields CASSLVGFSYNEQFF.

This clonotype was observed a handful of times. The chain employs TRBV6-2 or TRBV6-3 and TRBJ2-4; 11 bases align to TRBD1. The CDR3 runs to 13 residues. Germline V gene data show CDR1 as MNHEY and CDR2 as SVGEGT. Losses at the gene ends were 10 bases for V and 7 bases for J; bases not matched to a gene: 6. This chain's CDR3 is CATGQGALNIQYF. CDR3 nucleotide sequence: TGTGCCACCGGACAGGGGGCCCTCAACATTCAGTACTTC.

This clonotype was picked up one time. The junction does not match germline at one end; this may be a read error. The chain joins TRBV12-3 or TRBV12-4 to TRBJ2-7, with no clear D. CDR3 size: 12 residues. The CDR3: CASGNKSYERYF. DNA of the CDR3: TGTGCCAGCGGAAACAAGTCCTACGAGCGGTACTTC.

This chain connects TRBV12-3 or TRBV12-4 to TRBJ2-5, with D hard to call. V lost 3 bases and J 1 base, leaving 6 bases between the germline ends. The CDR3 runs 13 residues. CDR3 DNA: TGTGCCAGCAGTTTTAACAGCCAAGAGACCCAGTACTTC. The encoded protein is CASSFNSQETQYF.

This clonotype was seen ten or more times. The gene calls are TRBV12-3 or TRBV12-4 and TRBJ2-1; 10 positions agree with TRBD2. V trimming: 2 bases; J trimming: 4 bases; junction bases outside the gene matches: 11. This CDR3 is 18 amino acids long. CDR3 loop: CASSLSTQGLARYNEQFF. DNA of the CDR3: TGTGCCAGCAGTTTAAGTACCCAGGGACTAGCGAGATACAATGAGCAGTTCTTC.

This clonotype was observed a handful of times. The chain combines TRBV5-1 with TRBJ1-1; no reliable D call. The germline V gene has CDR1 SGHRS and CDR2 YFSETQ. Trimming cost V 2 bases and J 1 base, with 9 bases left between them. The CDR3 spans 14 residues. The CDR3 spells CASSFGLSNTEAFF. CDR3 nucleotide sequence: TGCGCCAGCAGCTTCGGACTCTCGAACACTGAAGCTTTCTTT.

This chain uses TRBV7-3 with TRBJ2-5; tentatively, D is TRBD2 (5 bases). CDR1 and CDR2 (germline): SGHTA, FQGTGA. The V end was cut by 5 bases, the J end by 2 bases, with 9 bases between. The CDR3 has 13 amino acids. The DNA for the CDR3 is TGTGCCAGCAGCGTTACGGGGCAAGAGACCCAGTACTTC. This codes for CASSVTGQETQYF.

The chain is built from TRBV19 and TRBJ1-1; D call uncertain. The germline V and J ends were trimmed by 0 bases and 3 bases, with 20 bases remaining between them. Germline V CDR1 and CDR2: LNHDA, SQIVND (reference sequence). The CDR3 is 18 amino acids. The CDR3 protein is CASSIETSSAYSDTEAFF. The DNA for the CDR3 is TGTGCCAGTAGTATAGAAACTTCGTCGGCATACAGTGACACTGAAGCTTTCTTT. Supplemented by reference TRBV19 and TRBJ1-1, the full variable domain reads DGGITQSPKYLFRKEGQNVTLSCEQNLNHDAMYWYRQDPGQGLRLIYYSQIVNDFQKGDIAEGYSVSREKKESFPLTVTSAQKNPTAFYLCASSIETSSAYSDTEAFFGQGTRLTVV.

The chain has TRBV6-1 and TRBJ2-1; 9 bases line up with TRBD1. The germline V gene has CDR1 MNHNS and CDR2 SASEGT. The CDR3 sequence is 16 residues long. With V trimmed by 4 bases and J by 2 bases, 6 bases remained unmatched. In DNA form, the CDR3 reads TGTGCCAGCAGTGCCTTGGGGACAGGGCCCTACAATGAGCAGTTCTTC. Encoded protein: CASSALGTGPYNEQFF.

This clonotype came up once. V is TRBV5-5 and J is TRBJ2-3; the D gene could be TRBD1 or TRBD2 (6 bases each). CDR3 length: 14 residues. Per germline, CDR1 SGHKS and CDR2 YYEKEE (reference sequence). Trimming removed 4 bases at V and 8 bases at J, with 17 bases between. The CDR3: CASSRPGAGGTQYF. The CDR3 DNA reads as TGTGCCAGCAGCCGGCCGGGGGCCGGGGGTACGCAGTATTTT.

This clonotype was detected ten times or more. The genes are TRBV7-2 and TRBJ2-2; D not resolved. This CDR3 region has 15 residues. Germline CDR1 reads SGHTA; CDR2 reads FQGNSA. V gave up 4 bases and J gave up 1 base, with 10 bases separating them. CDR3 residues: CASSSSDVNTGELFF. CDR3 coding DNA: TGTGCCAGCAGCTCCTCAGACGTGAACACCGGGGAGCTGTTTTTT.

The chain uses TRBV4-1 and TRBJ1-5, with a weak D call TRBD1 (5 bases). Trimming removed 0 bases at V and 7 bases at J, with 7 bases between. This CDR3 is 13 amino acids long. Germline CDR1 MGHRA, CDR2 YSYEKL. The CDR3 DNA sequence: TGCGCCAGCAGCCAAGATTGGGACCAGCCCCAGCATTTT. Translation gives CASSQDWDQPQHF.

The chain links TRBV19 to TRBJ2-5; D call uncertain. V lost 3 bases and J lost 4, with 15 bases in between. The CDR3 is made up of 15 amino acids. The germline gives CDR1 LNHDA, CDR2 SQIVND (reference sequence). CDR3 in DNA: TGTGCCAGTAGTATCGCCGGGTCGAGAGGAGAGACCCAGTACTTC. It specifies CASSIAGSRGETQYF.